These 20 T cell receptor beta chains came from one sample sequenced in a study of PD-1 blockade in classical Hodgkin lymphoma. No patient escaped relapse after autologous stem cell transplantation, and brentuximab vedotin exposure varied. This table comes from immunoSEQ multiplex PCR, and its TCRdb copy is limited to in-frame clones, with some not included. The sample lists 31,000 or so clones; around 70% were seen once. Sequencing used peripheral blood mononuclear cells (PBMCs), obtained before the second cycle of nivolumab. Receptors originate from a human donor with classical Hodgkin lymphoma.

The chain recombines TRBV6-5 with TRBJ2-5; no reliable D call. CDR1 is MNHEY, CDR2 SVGAGI, per germline. This CDR3 comprises 13 residues. Trimming pared 4 bases from V and 2 bases from J, leaving 8 bases between. The CDR3 coding sequence is TGTGCCAGCAGTTTGATGCATCAAGAGACCCAGTACTTC. Its protein product is CASSLMHQETQYF.

This clone has only a few counts. V usage is TRBV6-1 and J usage is TRBJ2-3; a possible D gene is TRBD1 (5 bases). Trimming left V 6 bases short and J 2 bases short, with 15 bases between. CDR3 size: 15 residues. In germline, CDR1 is MNHNS, CDR2 SASEGT. The CDR3 DNA reads as TGTGCCAGCAGAGACAGAGGCTCCACCACAGATACGCAGTATTTT. This codes for CASRDRGSTTDTQYF.

Here the CDR3 DNA reads TGCGCCCGGGGGTCTTTTACGGATGGCTACACCTTC. Translation gives CARGSFTDGYTF. The chain joins TRBV23-1 to TRBJ1-2, with D possibly being TRBD1 (5 bases). TRBV23-1 is noted as an ORF with a role that remains uncertain. V lost 11 bases to trimming and J lost 6 bases, with 16 bases between them. This CDR3 comprises 12 residues.

This clone turned up a few times. The rearrangement joins TRBV7-8 to TRBJ2-1, with D hard to call. The CDR3 spans 15 residues. V was trimmed by 1 base and J by 1 base, leaving 8 bases between them. CDR1 and CDR2 from the germline V gene are SGHVS and FQNEAQ. The CDR3: CASSLDSLSYNEQFF. CDR3 nucleotides: TGTGCCAGCAGCTTAGATTCTTTATCCTACAATGAGCAGTTCTTC.

The chain joins TRBV28 to TRBJ1-2; D is unclear. CDR1 and CDR2 from the germline V gene are MDHEN and SYDVKM. The length of the CDR3 is 10 residues. V lost 4 bases to trimming and J lost 5 bases, with 2 bases between them. The CDR3: CASSSYGYTF. Here the CDR3 DNA reads TGTGCCAGCAGTTCATATGGCTACACCTTC.

The chain links TRBV7-6 to TRBJ1-4, with D tentatively TRBD1 (5 bases). V lost 5 bases and J 14 bases, leaving 18 bases between the germline ends. The germline gives CDR1 SGHVS, CDR2 FNYEAQ. The CDR3 is made up of 13 amino acids. CDR3: CASSLGPVPPLFF. DNA of the CDR3: TGTGCCAGCAGCCTGGGACCAGTCCCGCCCCTGTTTTTT.

The V and J genes are TRBV4-2 and TRBJ2-7, with D perhaps assigned TRBD1 or TRBD2 (5 bases each). Trimming took off 1 base at V and 3 bases at J, with 13 bases between the two ends. The CDR3 consists of 15 residues. CDR1 is LGHNA, CDR2 YNFKEQ, per germline. DNA for the CDR3: TGTGCCAGCAGCCAAGCGGGGCAGCCCCACTACGAGCAGTACTTC. This translates into CASSQAGQPHYEQYF.

The chain joins TRBV5-6 to TRBJ1-1; a possible D gene is TRBD1 (5 bases). This CDR3 region has 15 residues. Germline CDR1 SGHDT, CDR2 YYEEEE. With 4 bases removed from V and 7 bases from J, the gap between germline ends came to 20 bases. The CDR3 reads CASSQDIGSRSEAFF. For the CDR3, the DNA is TGTGCCAGCAGCCAGGACATCGGGTCACGGAGTGAAGCTTTCTTT.

The chain couples TRBV11-1 to TRBJ1-1, with D perhaps matching TRBD1 (5 bases). Germline CDR1 is SGHAT and CDR2 is FQDESV (reference sequence). The CDR3 is made up of 15 amino acids. Trimming removed 5 bases from V and 5 bases from J, with 18 bases in between. The CDR3 protein is CASSPFGQGQTEAFF. CDR3 nucleotides: TGTGCCAGCAGCCCCTTCGGGCAGGGTCAGACTGAAGCTTTCTTT.

The gene calls are TRBV6-1 and TRBJ2-1; TRBD2 agrees at 8 bases. Germline-derived CDR1 and CDR2 are MNHNS and SASEGT. V lost 1 base to trimming and J lost 4 bases; unmatched junction nucleotides: 3. The CDR3 sequence is 15 residues long. CDR3 bases: TGTGCCAGCAGTGAAGGCGGGACTAGTTACAATGAGCAGTTCTTC. This gives the protein CASSEGGTSYNEQFF.

The chain links TRBV5-6 to TRBJ2-7, with 7 bases matching TRBD1. Trimming took 2 bases from V and 5 from J; bases not matched to a gene: 10. Germline V lookup: CDR1 SGHDT, CDR2 YYEEEE. The CDR3 contains 15 residues. The CDR3 loop reads CASSFSQTGSNEQYF. CDR3 sequence (DNA): TGTGCCAGCAGCTTCTCACAGACAGGGTCAAACGAGCAGTACTTC. The complete variable domain, with remaining parts taken from reference TRBV5-6 and TRBJ2-7, reads DAGVTQSPTHLIKTRGQQVTLRCSPKSGHDTVSWYQQALGQGPQFIFQYYEEEERQRGNFPDRFSGHQFPNYSSELNVNALLLGDSALYLCASSFSQTGSNEQYFGPGTRLTVT.

The chain uses TRBV23-1 and TRBJ2-2, with D possibly being TRBD2 (5 bases). TRBV23-1 is an open reading frame, and its role is uncertain. Trimming shortened V by 2 bases and J by 5 bases, and 12 bases separated the two germline ends. CDR3 size: 15 residues. For the CDR3, the DNA is TGCGCCAGCAGTCAAGCTGGACGGGAAACCGGGGAGCTGTTTTTT. Translation: CASSQAGRETGELFF.

The chain carries TRBV28 and TRBJ1-2; D unresolved. The CDR3 loop spans 12 amino acids. Germline CDR1 and CDR2: MDHEN and SYDVKM. Trimming stripped 2 bases from V and 9 bases from J, with 10 bases between. CDR3 in DNA: TGTGCCAGCAGTTTAGGTCAACCCCGCTACACCTTC. Translating it yields CASSLGQPRYTF.

The chain has TRBV28 and TRBJ1-2; TRBD1 matches at 12 bases. V shed 5 bases and J 8 bases; nucleotides not matched to a gene: 9. CDR3 length: 15 amino acids. Germline V gene sequence: CDR1 MDHEN, CDR2 SYDVKM. CDR3 residues: CASSPRGQGATGYTF. The CDR3 nucleotides are TGTGCCAGCAGTCCCCGGGGACAGGGGGCGACCGGCTACACCTTC.

This clone was seen more than once but under ten times. The gene calls are TRBV11-2 and TRBJ2-3; 9 bases match TRBD1. The length of the CDR3 is 15 residues. Germline CDR1 and CDR2: SGHAT and FQNNGV. J lost 7 bases, V lost 3 bases, and 8 bases had no gene match. The CDR3 region is CASSLGTGTSHTQYF. The CDR3 region has the DNA TGTGCCAGCAGCTTGGGGACAGGGACAAGTCATACGCAGTATTTT.

CDR3 nucleotide sequence: TGTGCCGCAGGGGAAATGGGTTCACAAGAGACCCAGTACTTC. Amino acids: CAAGEMGSQETQYF. The chain links TRBV10-3 to TRBJ2-5; a possible D gene is TRBD1 (6 bases). Trimming left V 11 bases short and J 2 bases short, with 18 bases between. There are 14 residues in the CDR3. Looked up from germline, CDR1 is ENHRY and CDR2 is SYGVKD.

This clone was picked up one time. This CDR3 is CASSPRVEGKYGYTF. Written as DNA, the CDR3 is TGCGCCAGCAGCCCGAGGGTCGAAGGGAAGTATGGCTACACCTTC. The chain links TRBV4-1 to TRBJ1-2; the D is unclear. This CDR3 has 15 amino acids. CDR1 is MGHRA, CDR2 YSYEKL, per germline. Trimming took off 4 bases at V and 5 bases at J, with 17 bases between the two ends.

The gene calls are TRBV10-3 and TRBJ2-1, with a possible D match to TRBD2 (5 bases). V shed 6 bases and J shed 8 bases, with 11 bases lying between them. The CDR3 length is 12 residues. From germline, CDR1 is ENHRY and CDR2 SYGVKD. The DNA for the CDR3 is TGTGCCATCAGGGCCGCGGGCGATGAGCAGTTCTTC. This sequence encodes CAIRAAGDEQFF.

The chain has TRBV7-9 and TRBJ2-1, with 14 bases aligning to TRBD2. Germline loops: CDR1 SEHNR, CDR2 FQNEAQ (reference sequence). The CDR3 contains 15 residues. After removal of 4 bases from V and 8 bases from J, the junction contained 4 bases not matched to a gene. The CDR3 sequence is CASSSGLAGVDEQFF. The CDR3 nucleotides are TGTGCCAGCAGCTCGGGACTAGCGGGAGTCGATGAGCAGTTCTTC.

The V call is TRBV18, the J call TRBJ2-5; possible D gene TRBD1, 5 bases. The CDR3 consists of 14 residues. Germline V gene data show CDR1 as KGHSH and CDR2 as LQKENI. The germline V and J ends were trimmed by 4 bases and 2 bases, with 11 bases remaining between them. Written as DNA, the CDR3 is TGTGCCAGCTCACTCACCAGGGCGCAAGAGACCCAGTACTTC. It specifies CASSLTRAQETQYF. The whole variable domain, remainder taken from reference TRBV18 and TRBJ2-5, is NAGVMQNPRHLVRRRGQEARLRCSPMKGHSHVYWYRQLPEEGLKFMVYLQKENIIDESGMPKERFSAEFPKEGPSILRIQQVVRGDSAAYFCASSLTRAQETQYFGPGTRLLVL.